The rows below give T cell receptor beta chains drawn from one sample of a study of cytomegalovirus exposure and HLA in healthy donors. This table comes from immunoSEQ multiplex PCR, and its TCRdb copy is limited to in-frame clones, with some not included. Of around 94,000 clones listed, roughly 83% are singletons. Sequenced: PBMCs. The origin of the receptors is a man aged 35 to 55 in good health and CMV-seronegative. The CDR3 runs from the conserved cysteine through the conserved F or W. The D gene is left open where the match is weak.

TRBJ1-1,.,TRBV29-1,CSVEVPDTTEAFF,TGCAGCGTTGAAGTGCCGGACACCACTGAAGCTTTCTTT
TRBJ2-1,TRBD2,TRBV7-2,CASSPRGAGGIYNEQFF,TGTGCCAGCAGCCCCCGGGGCGCGGGGGGAATATACAATGAGCAGTTCTTC
TRBJ1-1,TRBD1,TRBV5-1,CASSATGTEVYTEAFF,TGCGCCAGCAGCGCTACCGGGACAGAAGTCTACACTGAAGCTTTCTTT
TRBJ1-1,.,TRBV19,CASSIDVAGIMNTEAFF,TGTGCCAGTAGTATAGATGTGGCCGGGATCATGAACACTGAAGCTTTCTTT
TRBJ2-5,TRBD2,TRBV7-6,CASSLSGGRETQYF,TGTGCCAGCAGCTTAAGCGGGGGTAGGGAGACCCAGTACTTC
TRBJ1-1,.,TRBV6-5,CATYEPGGNTEAFF,TGTGCCACCTATGAACCTGGGGGCAACACTGAAGCTTTCTTT
TRBJ2-1,TRBD2,TRBV30,CAWSVRLAGYNEQFF,TGTGCCTGGAGTGTACGGTTAGCGGGGTACAATGAGCAGTTCTTC
TRBJ1-2,.,TRBV5-4,CASSFPGLNGGYTF,TGTGCCAGCAGCTTCCCAGGTTTGAACGGTGGCTACACCTTC
TRBJ1-1,.,TRBV7-9,CASSLGQGVGMNTEAFF,TGTGCCAGCAGCTTAGGCCAAGGGGTAGGGATGAACACTGAAGCTTTCTTT
TRBJ2-1,.,TRBV9,CASSVANEQFF,TGTGCCAGCAGCGTAGCGAATGAGCAGTTCTTC
TRBJ2-7,TRBD1,TRBV19,CASSPLGTDYEQYF,TGTGCCAGTAGCCCTCTAGGGACAGACTACGAGCAGTACTTC
TRBJ2-7,TRBD2,TRBV29-1,CSVAGGGNYEQYF,TGCAGCGTTGCGGGGGGAGGTAACTACGAGCAGTACTTC
TRBJ2-1,TRBD1,TRBV5-6,CASSSWGTGGNEQFF,TGTGCCAGCAGCTCTTGGGGGACAGGGGGGAATGAGCAGTTCTTC
TRBJ1-2,.,TRBV11-2,CASSLASRADYGYTF,TGTGCCAGCAGCCTAGCGTCCAGGGCCGACTATGGCTACACCTTC
TRBJ1-1,TRBD1,TRBV19,CASNAGGLRTEAFF,TGTGCCAGTAATGCAGGGGGCTTGCGCACTGAAGCTTTCTTT
TRBJ1-4,TRBD1,TRBV27,CASSRQGSNEKLFF,TGTGCCAGCAGTAGACAGGGATCTAATGAAAAACTGTTTTTT